The 24 T cell receptor beta chains given below trace back to one sample, sequenced in a study of post-analysis software for immune sequencing data. Study-level results: Patients carried 4 or 5 TRBV segments more frequently than controls did, and TRBV5-6, TRBV5-1 and TRBV20-1 were among them.

The antigens of these receptors remain unknown. TCR beta libraries were prepared from cDNA with unique molecular identifiers. TCRdb used MiXCR to reprocess the PCR reads, holding one entry per CDR3 protein. The sample contains roughly 800,000 distinct CDR3 sequences, 46% of which appear only once. Sample: blood. The origin of the receptors is a girl between 10 and 17 years old with multiple sclerosis.

V usage is TRBV5-4 and J usage is TRBJ1-1; maybe TRBD1 (5 bases). The CDR3 spans 13 residues. Germline lookup yields CDR1 SGHNT and CDR2 YYREEE (reference sequence). The ends were cut back, 4 bases at V and 1 base at J, with 8 bases in the middle. DNA for the CDR3: TGTGCCAGCAGCACGGACACGAACACTGAAGCTTTCTTT. This gives the protein CASSTDTNTEAFF.

This clonotype was counted only a few times. The V and J genes are TRBV12-3 or TRBV12-4 and TRBJ1-5; 8 bases agree with TRBD1. CDR3 length equals 16 residues. Trimming took 5 bases from V and 1 from J; bases not matched to a gene: 7. DNA for the CDR3: TGTGCCAGCAGTCTCCGGACAGGGAAGAGCAATCAGCCCCAGCATTTT. Translation: CASSLRTGKSNQPQHF.

This clonotype came up a few times. The V and J genes are TRBV12-3 or TRBV12-4 and TRBJ1-2; 7 bases align to TRBD1. Unmatched junction bases numbered 2, after V lost 1 base and J lost 0 bases. This CDR3 contains 15 residues. The CDR3 DNA is TGTGCCAGCAGTTTAGGGGGACAGCCTAACTATGGCTACACCTTC. Its translation is CASSLGGQPNYGYTF.

The chain recombines TRBV7-8 with TRBJ2-5; D remains ambiguous. The CDR3 covers 14 residues. The germline V gene has CDR1 SGHVS and CDR2 FQNEAQ. The V and J ends lost 1 base and 2 bases respectively, with 8 bases between them. This CDR3 reads CASSLGVLQETQYF. CDR3 sequence (DNA): TGTGCCAGCAGCTTAGGGGTCCTTCAAGAGACCCAGTACTTC. The entire variable domain, with the rest obtained from reference TRBV7-8 and TRBJ2-5, is as follows: GAGVSQSPRYKVAKRGQDVALRCDPISGHVSLFWYQQALGQGPEFLTYFQNEAQLDKSGLPSDRFFAERPEGSVSTLKIQRTQQEDSAVYLCASSLGVLQETQYFGPGTRLLVL.

The chain recombines TRBV12-3 or TRBV12-4 with TRBJ2-3; TRBD2 matches 7 bases. The CDR3 spans 16 residues. The V gene end was trimmed by 4 bases and the J gene end by 6 bases; junction bases not matched to a gene: 13. The CDR3 DNA reads as TGTGCCAGCAGTTCGACTAGCATGGCGGTCGGCGATACGCAGTATTTT. This translates into CASSSTSMAVGDTQYF.

This chain's CDR3 is CASSSGTVPNYGYTF. The CDR3 DNA sequence: TGTGCCAGCAGCTCCGGGACAGTCCCTAACTATGGCTACACCTTC. The chain joins TRBV7-2 to TRBJ1-2; 7 nucleotides match TRBD1. J was trimmed by 0 bases and V by 4 bases; bases with no gene match: 5. The CDR3 totals 15 residues. Germline loops: CDR1 SGHTA, CDR2 FQGNSA. The full variable domain, in which reference TRBV7-2 and TRBJ1-2 provide the parts outside the CDR3, is GAGVSQSPSNKVTEKGKDVELRCDPISGHTALYWYRQSLGQGLEFLIYFQGNSAPDKSGLPSDRFSAERTGGSVSTLTIQRTQQEDSAVYLCASSSGTVPNYGYTFGSGTRLTVV.

This rearrangement joins TRBV13 to TRBJ2-7; perhaps TRBD2 as D (6 bases). Between the trimmed V and J ends, which lost 0 bases and 0 bases, there was a span of 9 bases. This CDR3 has 15 amino acids. From germline, CDR1 is PRHDT and CDR2 FYEKMQ (reference sequence). The CDR3 DNA sequence: TGTGCCAGCAGCTTAGGGTCTAGCGACTCCTACGAGCAGTACTTC. Protein sequence: CASSLGSSDSYEQYF.

This chain links TRBV29-1 with TRBJ2-1; D is perhaps TRBD2 (5 bases). Germline-derived CDR1 and CDR2 are SQVTM and ANQGSEA. The CDR3 length is 12 residues. Trimming pared 6 bases from V and 9 bases from J, leaving 15 bases between. CDR3 sequence reads: CSVGRDSGEQFF. CDR3 DNA sequence: TGCAGCGTCGGACGGGATTCCGGTGAGCAGTTCTTC.

This clonotype has a handful of counts. This chain joins TRBV29-1 and TRBJ1-1; D unresolved. Looked up from germline, CDR1 is SQVTM and CDR2 is ANQGSEA. This CDR3 has 14 residues. Trimming left V 2 bases short and J 2 bases short, with 12 bases between. CDR3 loop: CSVEIGYSNTEAFF. In DNA, the CDR3 is TGCAGCGTTGAAATAGGGTACAGTAACACTGAAGCTTTCTTT.

Worth noting for this clonotype: Germline is not matched at one junction end, which may reflect a read error. The V and J genes are TRBV3-1 and TRBJ2-6, with 8 bases identical to TRBD2. Germline-derived CDR1 and CDR2 are LGHDT and YNNKEL (reference sequence). The CDR3 sequence is 17 residues long. CDR3 protein: CASTYSGGSSGPNVLTF. CDR3 coding DNA: TGTGCCAGCACCTATTCGGGGGGGAGCTCTGGGCCCAACGTCCTGACTTTC.

This clonotype was found once. This rearrangement joins TRBV7-6 to TRBJ2-5, with TRBD2 identical over 7 bases. The ends lost 5 bases at V and 3 bases at J; junction bases unmatched: 15. The CDR3 totals 17 residues. Germline CDR1 reads SGHVS; CDR2 reads FNYEAQ. CDR3 amino acids: CASSHVHNLAVKETQYF. The CDR3 DNA sequence: TGTGCCAGCAGCCATGTCCACAATCTAGCGGTAAAAGAGACCCAGTACTTC.

About this clonotype itself: Germline is not matched at one junction end, which may reflect a read error. The chain uses TRBV7-2 and TRBJ2-1, with 13 bases fitting TRBD2. The J call could be wrong; TRBJ2-7 is a better fit for the DNA end. The CDR3 covers 17 residues. Germline CDR1 and CDR2: SGHTA and FQGNSA. The DNA for the CDR3 is TGTGCCGGCAGCCAGAGGACTGGGACTAGCGGGAAAAATGAGCAGTACTTC. It is translated as CAGSQRTGTSGKNEQYF.

The chain links TRBV29-1 to TRBJ2-5; 7 bases align to TRBD2. Germline assignment: CDR1 SQVTM and CDR2 ANQGSEA. This CDR3 is built from 17 residues. The junction had 27 bases not matched to a gene; V was cut back by 6 bases and J by 11 bases. The CDR3 loop is CSVHLVGGEVTSYGQYF. CDR3 nucleotides: TGCAGCGTGCATTTGGTGGGGGGGGAGGTGACATCCTACGGGCAGTACTTC.

This clonotype occurred a few times. The chain couples TRBV6-6 to TRBJ2-3, with D perhaps matching TRBD2 (5 bases). Germline V CDR1 and CDR2: MNHNY, SVGAGI (reference sequence). The CDR3 is 13 residues long. V was pared by 7 bases and J by 0 bases, with 8 bases between. CDR3 amino acids: CASKGGSTDTQYF. CDR3 nucleotides: TGTGCCAGCAAAGGCGGGAGCACAGATACGCAGTATTTT.

Written as DNA, the CDR3 is TGTGCCAGCAGAACGGCAGGTGCTCCACCCGAGCAGTACTTC. Amino acid sequence: CASRTAGAPPEQYF. The V gene is TRBV6-6, the J gene TRBJ2-7; D uncertain. Trimming took 6 bases from V and 6 from J, leaving 18 bases between them. CDR1 and CDR2 (germline): MNHNY, SVGAGI (reference sequence). The CDR3 spans 14 residues.

The chain combines TRBV12-3 or TRBV12-4 with TRBJ2-7, with TRBD2 identical over 7 bases. The trim removed 6 bases at V and 4 bases at J, leaving 15 bases unmatched. CDR3 length: 16 residues. CDR3 amino acids: CASSSPRLAGQYEQYF. The CDR3 DNA reads as TGTGCCAGCAGCAGTCCTAGGTTAGCGGGCCAGTACGAGCAGTACTTC.

Comment on this clonotype: The junction departs from the called germline gene at one end, perhaps through a read error. The V and J genes are TRBV29-1 and TRBJ2-5; no reliable D call. In germline, CDR1 is SQVTM, CDR2 ANQGSEA. There are 17 residues in the CDR3. The CDR3 DNA follows: TGCAGCATTGATTTTGGTAGATTATCAGGCCACCAGGAGACCCAGTACTTC. Amino acid sequence: CSIDFGRLSGHQETQYF.

This clonotype has just a few counts. The chain has TRBV29-1 and TRBJ2-3, with 10 bases identical to TRBD2. V lost 5 bases, J lost 6 bases, and 17 bases stayed unmatched. CDR3 length: 17 residues. Germline V lookup: CDR1 SQVTM, CDR2 ANQGSEA. CDR3 sequence reads: CSVRGPKAGGPSDTQYF. The CDR3 DNA is TGCAGCGTTCGGGGACCCAAAGCGGGAGGGCCCTCGGATACGCAGTATTTT.

A remark on this clonotype: A junction boundary mismatches the germline segment, possibly from a read error. The rearrangement joins TRBV7-2 to TRBJ2-1, with TRBD2 as a possible D gene (5 bases). In germline, CDR1 is SGHTA, CDR2 FQGNSA. The CDR3 runs to 14 residues. CDR3 sequence: CASSFQDYYNEQFF. CDR3 coding DNA: TGTGCTAGCAGCTTTCAAGACTATTACAATGAGCAGTTCTTC.

This clonotype was seen more than once but under ten times. The genes are TRBV5-1 and TRBJ2-1; 8 positions match TRBD2. Per germline, CDR1 SGHRS and CDR2 YFSETQ. J was trimmed by 5 bases and V by 4 bases; bases with no gene match: 11. This CDR3 contains 16 residues. Here the CDR3 reads CASSVIAGWSDNEQFF. In DNA form, the CDR3 reads TGCGCCAGCAGCGTTATAGCGGGATGGTCCGACAATGAGCAGTTCTTC.

The chain combines TRBV6-5 with TRBJ2-1; TRBD2 matches at 8 bases. There are 15 residues in the CDR3. J lost 8 bases, V lost 7 bases, and 13 bases had no gene match. Germline CDR1 is MNHEY and CDR2 is SVGAGI. In nucleotides, the CDR3 is TGTGCCAGCACCAAATACCCCGGGACTAGGCATGAGCAGTTCTTC. Its translation: CASTKYPGTRHEQFF.

The chain recombines TRBV2 with TRBJ2-3; D perhaps matches TRBD2 (5 bases). There are 14 residues in the CDR3. Germline-derived CDR1 and CDR2 are SNHLY and FYNNEI. Trimming left V 6 bases short and J 6 bases short, with 16 bases between. This chain's CDR3 is CASRDLSFNDTQYF. The CDR3, as DNA: TGTGCCAGCAGGGACTTGAGTTTCAACGATACGCAGTATTTT.

The chain carries TRBV28 and TRBJ2-4; D unclear. The CDR3 consists of 14 residues. CDR1 is MDHEN and CDR2 is SYDVKM in the germline V gene. Trimming cost V 5 bases and J 3 bases, with 11 bases left between them. CDR3 nucleotides: TGTGCCAGCAGTCCCCCATTAGGCAAAAACATTCAGTACTTC. This codes for CASSPPLGKNIQYF.

V is TRBV7-6 and J is TRBJ2-5, with D perhaps matching TRBD1 or TRBD2 (6 bases each). CDR1 and CDR2 (germline): SGHVS, FNYEAQ. V was cut by 1 base and J by 6 bases, with 12 bases left in between. The CDR3 totals 14 residues. The DNA for the CDR3 is TGTGCCAGCAGCTTAGGAGCGCGGGACAAGACCCAGTACTTC. Translating it yields CASSLGARDKTQYF.